This T cell receptor beta chain emerged from a study of blood T cell repertoires in COVID-19. Study information: Acute and convalescent COVID-19 specimens originated in the United States, Italy and Spain. Sample material is recorded as cDNA or gDNA derived from T cells, B-cell-depleted T cells, or PBMCs.

V shed 6 bases and J 10 bases; nucleotides not matched to a gene: 16. This CDR3 is 14 amino acids long. The germline V gene has CDR1 SQVTM and CDR2 ANQGSEA. Repertoires were generated with immunoSEQ multiplex PCR, while TCRdb's copy carries only in-frame clones and drops some. This sample yields fewer than 350,000 clones, of which around 88% are seen a single time; 5.5% to 7% belongs to the top ten. The TCR originated in a woman between 35 and 50 years old who had recovered from COVID-19. The chain joins TRBV29-1 to TRBJ2-7, with 9 bases that match TRBD1. The sample consisted of PBMCs or T cells enriched from blood (not recorded which). CDR3 in amino acids: CSVAHVGQGKSQYF. DNA of the CDR3: TGCAGCGTCGCCCATGTGGGACAGGGAAAAAGCCAGTACTTC.